A single sample gave rise to the 16 T cell receptor beta chains below, sequenced in a study of shared clonotypes between healthy human individuals. In the naive CD8 group, cells lacked CD45RO and were positively selected for CCR7, so terminally differentiated effector memory CD45RA+ cells were left out. Data came from immunoSEQ multiplex PCR; TCRdb stores just in-frame clones and leaves some out. The table has approximately 840,000 clones, around 96% seen once. The sequenced sample was naive CD8+ T cells sorted from blood. The receptors here all came from a man aged 25-45 years in good health.

Comments on this clone: Other DNA sequences from this sample encode an identical CDR3 as well. The chain joins TRBV27 to TRBJ1-1, with 7 bases that match TRBD1. J was trimmed by 0 bases and V by 3 bases; bases with no gene match: 1. This CDR3 region has 14 residues. The V gene's germline CDR1 is MNHEY and CDR2 SMNVEV (reference sequence). DNA for the CDR3: TGTGCCAGCAGTTTCACAGGGGTGAACACTGAAGCTTTCTTT. As protein: CASSFTGVNTEAFF.

The chain carries TRBV4-3 and TRBJ2-7, with D hard to call. This CDR3 contains 15 residues. Germline values: CDR1 LGHNA, CDR2 YSLEER. Trimming pared 1 base from V and 1 base from J, leaving 11 bases between. The CDR3 nucleotides are TGCGCCAGCAGCCAAGTGTCCAGCGCGTCCTACGAGCAGTACTTC. Its translation is CASSQVSSASYEQYF.

The V and J genes are TRBV19 and TRBJ2-1; perhaps TRBD1 as D (5 bases). Trimming left V 7 bases short and J 4 bases short, with 11 bases between. The CDR3 is made up of 13 amino acids. Germline CDR1 LNHDA, CDR2 SQIVND (reference sequence). CDR3 coding DNA: TGTGCCAGTACCCCAGACAGTTACAATGAGCAGTTCTTC. Protein sequence: CASTPDSYNEQFF.

The chain joins TRBV27 to TRBJ2-1, with D perhaps matching TRBD2 (5 bases). Trimming left V 7 bases short and J 7 bases short, with 14 bases between. The CDR3 totals 13 residues. The germline V gene has CDR1 MNHEY and CDR2 SMNVEV (reference sequence). The CDR3 protein is CASTRGPRNEQFF. CDR3 bases: TGTGCCAGCACGCGAGGGCCACGGAATGAGCAGTTCTTC.

V gene TRBV29-1 combines with J gene TRBJ2-1; tentative D call: TRBD2 (6 bases). This CDR3 has 13 amino acids. Germline V gene lookup returns CDR1 SQVTM and CDR2 ANQGSEA. V was shortened by 3 bases and J by 7 bases, with 13 bases between the two germline ends. The CDR3 DNA reads as TGCAGCGTTGATATACTAGCCGGTAATGAGCAGTTCTTC. Its translation: CSVDILAGNEQFF.

The gene calls are TRBV18 and TRBJ2-1; TRBD1 agrees at 9 bases. Germline assignment: CDR1 KGHSH and CDR2 LQKENI. V gave up 4 bases and J gave up 3 bases; unmatched junction bases: 13. The CDR3 covers 18 residues. Here the CDR3 DNA reads TGTGCCAGCTCACGCCCCAAACTGACAGGGGGGATCTACAATGAGCAGTTCTTC. Protein sequence: CASSRPKLTGGIYNEQFF.

The V call is TRBV5-8, the J call TRBJ1-5, with D uncertain. The CDR3 has 15 residues. Trimming cost V 0 bases and J 2 bases, with 9 bases left between them. Germline CDR1 SGHTS, CDR2 YDEGEE. CDR3 amino acids: CASSLVGSGNQPQHF. The CDR3 nucleotides read TGTGCCAGCAGCTTGGTTGGAAGCGGCAATCAGCCCCAGCATTTT.

This clone was detected once. This chain joins TRBV30 and TRBJ2-7; the match to TRBD2 covers 10 bases. This CDR3 region has 13 residues. Germline-derived CDR1 and CDR2 are GTSNPN and SVGIG (reference sequence). J lost 6 bases, V lost 4 bases, and 6 bases had no gene match. The CDR3 is CAWNLAGDGEQYF. DNA of the CDR3: TGTGCCTGGAACCTAGCGGGAGACGGCGAGCAGTACTTC.

The chain recombines TRBV29-1 with TRBJ2-2; D is uncertain. This CDR3 spans 15 amino acids. The germline V gene has CDR1 SQVTM and CDR2 ANQGSEA. Trimming pared 7 bases from V and 3 bases from J, leaving 18 bases between. Here the CDR3 reads CSARGRSQDTGELFF. The CDR3 bases are TGCAGCGCCCGAGGAAGGAGTCAGGACACCGGGGAGCTGTTTTTT.

The J gene is TRBJ2-7, the V gene TRBV9; D ambiguous. V lost 2 bases and J lost 5, with 11 bases in between. This CDR3 is 13 amino acids long. CDR1 and CDR2 from the germline V gene are SGDLS and YYNGEE. DNA for the CDR3: TGTGCCAGCAGCGTGTCACCGCTTGACGAGCAGTACTTC. Translated: CASSVSPLDEQYF.

The chain uses TRBV7-2 and TRBJ2-7; D is uncertain. V lost 4 bases and J 0 bases, leaving 10 bases between the germline ends. CDR3 length: 14 amino acids. CDR1 SGHTA and CDR2 FQGNSA come from the germline V gene. CDR3 sequence: CASSSSARSYEQYF. The CDR3 DNA is TGTGCCAGCAGCTCCTCCGCCCGCTCCTACGAGCAGTACTTC.

This clone was detected once. The rearrangement links TRBV11-2 to TRBJ2-5, with 11 bases matching TRBD2. The germline CDR1 and CDR2 sequences are SGHAT and FQNNGV. J gave up 0 bases and V 5 bases, and 2 bases lay outside the gene matches. This CDR3 spans 15 amino acids. CDR3 nucleotides: TGTGCCAGCAGCCCGGGACTAGCGGACCAAGAGACCCAGTACTTC. Translated: CASSPGLADQETQYF.

V usage is TRBV13 and J usage is TRBJ2-3, with D possibly TRBD2 on 5 matching bases. V dropped 5 bases and J dropped 3 bases, with 12 bases sitting between them. The germline CDR1 and CDR2 sequences are PRHDT and FYEKMQ (reference sequence). The CDR3 is made up of 14 amino acids. In nucleotides, the CDR3 is TGTGCCAGCAGCAAAACTAGTCTGACAGATACGCAGTATTTT. It is translated as CASSKTSLTDTQYF.

The CDR3 region has the DNA TGTGCCAGCAGCTTACGGACTGATTGGGGCGATGAGCAGTTCTTC. Its translation: CASSLRTDWGDEQFF. The rearrangement joins TRBV7-6 to TRBJ2-1; D is tentatively TRBD1 or TRBD2 (5 bases each). The CDR3 consists of 15 residues. Germline V gene sequence: CDR1 SGHVS, CDR2 FNYEAQ. V shed 2 bases and J shed 8 bases, with 16 bases lying between them.

The J gene is TRBJ2-3, the V gene TRBV15; D is possibly TRBD1 (6 bases). Trimming took off 5 bases at V and 3 bases at J, with 9 bases between the two ends. The CDR3 sequence is 13 residues long. Germline CDR1 is LNHNV and CDR2 is YYDKDF (reference sequence). This CDR3 reads CATSLGGTDTQYF. The CDR3 coding sequence is TGTGCCACCAGCCTAGGGGGTACAGATACGCAGTATTTT.

The V gene is TRBV28, the J gene TRBJ2-1; no reliable D call. V was pared by 5 bases and J by 10 bases, with 9 bases between. There are 11 residues in the CDR3. Germline CDR1 is MDHEN and CDR2 is SYDVKM. CDR3 in DNA: TGTGCCAGCAGTCAACTTAGCGAGCAGTTCTTC. Amino acids: CASSQLSEQFF.